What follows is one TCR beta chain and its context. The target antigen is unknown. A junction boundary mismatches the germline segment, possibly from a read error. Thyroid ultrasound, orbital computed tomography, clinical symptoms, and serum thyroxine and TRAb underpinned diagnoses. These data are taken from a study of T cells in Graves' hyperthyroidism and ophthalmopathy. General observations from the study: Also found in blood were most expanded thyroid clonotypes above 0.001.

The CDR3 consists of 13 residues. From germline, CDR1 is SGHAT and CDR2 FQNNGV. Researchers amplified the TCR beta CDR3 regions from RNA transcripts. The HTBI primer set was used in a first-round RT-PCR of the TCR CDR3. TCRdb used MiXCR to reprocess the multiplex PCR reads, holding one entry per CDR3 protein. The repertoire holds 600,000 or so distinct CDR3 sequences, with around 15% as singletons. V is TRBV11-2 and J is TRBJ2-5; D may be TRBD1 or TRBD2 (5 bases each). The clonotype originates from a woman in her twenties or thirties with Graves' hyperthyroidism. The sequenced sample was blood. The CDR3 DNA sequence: TGTGCCAGCAGCTTAGGCCGGGACCGTACCCTCCACTTC. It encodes CASSLGRDRTLHF. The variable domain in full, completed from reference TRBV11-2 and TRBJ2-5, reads EAGVAQSPRYKIIEKRQSVAFWCNPISGHATLYWYQQILGQGPKLLIQFQNNGVVDDSQLPKDRFSAERLKGVDSTLKIQPAKLEDSAVYLCASSLGRDRTLHFGPGTRLLVL.